This TCR beta chain was captured in a study of shared clonotypes between healthy human individuals. About the research overall: Three men and two women, aged 18 to 49, were donors.

This CDR3 is built from 13 residues. Germline CDR1 reads MRHNA; CDR2 reads SNTAGT. A note on this clone: A junction boundary mismatches the germline segment, possibly from a read error.

Method: immunoSEQ multiplex PCR; TCRdb's copy keeps in-frame clones and lacks some. Altogether 2 million to 2.5 million clones are present, around 90% being singletons, with the ten largest covering about 0.41%. The gene calls are TRBV6-4 and TRBJ1-5; the D is unclear. Specimen: naive CD4+ T cells from PBMCs. Subset meaning: CD45RA+ positively selected. The TCR was taken from a man between 18 and 29 years old in good health. Some clones in this sample may be carry-over from other donors' samples. The chain's CDR3 is CNIHSWRNQPQHF. The DNA of the CDR3 is TGCAACATTCATAGTTGGCGCAATCAGCCCCAGCATTTT.